The entry below gives a single TCR beta chain sequence along with its context. The target antigen is unknown. The sample is drawn from a study of cytomegalovirus exposure and HLA in healthy donors. Across the study: Across 300 to 400 genotyped donors, 81% landed in the Caucasian-associated ancestry cluster.

The study, taken as a whole, reports: Researchers counted roughly 150 TCR beta chains as cytomegalovirus-associated.

The PCR used 60 Vbeta and 13 Jbeta primers. TCRdb keeps only in-frame clones here, not all; method: immunoSEQ multiplex PCR. Among 120,000 or so clones, 75% to 90% were seen once, and the ten largest hold more than 8%. Germline CDR1 SGHNT, CDR2 YENEEA. The V gene end was trimmed by 5 bases and the J gene end by 1 base; junction bases not matched to a gene: 5. The CDR3 spans 15 residues. The V call is TRBV11-3, the J call TRBJ1-3, with 7 bases lining up with TRBD1. Sequencing was performed on PBMCs. The clonotype was recovered from a man aged 30-40 years in good health and CMV-seropositive. CDR3 DNA: TGTGCCAGCAGCGACCAGGGGGAATCTGGAAACACCATATATTTT. Its protein product is CASSDQGESGNTIYF.